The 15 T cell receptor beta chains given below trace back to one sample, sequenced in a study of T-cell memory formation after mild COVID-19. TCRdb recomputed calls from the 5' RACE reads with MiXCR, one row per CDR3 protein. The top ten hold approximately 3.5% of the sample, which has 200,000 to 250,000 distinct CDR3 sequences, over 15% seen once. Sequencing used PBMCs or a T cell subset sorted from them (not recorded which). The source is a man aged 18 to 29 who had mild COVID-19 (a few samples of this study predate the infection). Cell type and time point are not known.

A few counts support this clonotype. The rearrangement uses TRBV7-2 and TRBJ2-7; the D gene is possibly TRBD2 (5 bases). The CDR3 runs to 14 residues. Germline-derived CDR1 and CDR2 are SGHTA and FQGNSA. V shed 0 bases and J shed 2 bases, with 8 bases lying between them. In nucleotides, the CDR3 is TGTGCCAGCAGCTTAGCGGGAGCTACCTACGAGCAGTACTTC. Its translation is CASSLAGATYEQYF.

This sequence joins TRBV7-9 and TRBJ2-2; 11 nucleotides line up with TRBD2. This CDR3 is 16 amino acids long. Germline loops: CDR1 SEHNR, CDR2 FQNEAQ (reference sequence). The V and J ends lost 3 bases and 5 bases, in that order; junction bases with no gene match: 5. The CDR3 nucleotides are TGTGCCAGCAGCTTCCCTAGCGGGGGGACGACCGGGGAGCTGTTTTTT. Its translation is CASSFPSGGTTGELFF.

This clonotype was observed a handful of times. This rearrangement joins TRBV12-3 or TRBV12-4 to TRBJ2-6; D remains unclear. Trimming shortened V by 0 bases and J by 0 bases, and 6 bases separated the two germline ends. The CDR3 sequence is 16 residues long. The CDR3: CASSLAGVSGANVLTF. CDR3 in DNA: TGTGCCAGCAGTTTAGCTGGAGTCTCTGGGGCCAACGTCCTGACTTTC.

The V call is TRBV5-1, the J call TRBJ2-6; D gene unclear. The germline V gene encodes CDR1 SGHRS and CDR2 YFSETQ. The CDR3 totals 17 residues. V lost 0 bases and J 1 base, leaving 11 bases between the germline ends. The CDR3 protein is CASSLEARPSGANVLTF. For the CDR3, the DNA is TGCGCCAGCAGCTTGGAAGCCAGGCCGTCTGGGGCCAACGTCCTGACTTTC.

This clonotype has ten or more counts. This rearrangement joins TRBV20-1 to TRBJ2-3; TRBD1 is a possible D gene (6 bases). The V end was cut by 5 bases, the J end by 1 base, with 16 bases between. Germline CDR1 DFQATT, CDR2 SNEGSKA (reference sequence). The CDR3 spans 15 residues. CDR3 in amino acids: CSARQDRGGTDTQYF. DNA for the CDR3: TGCAGTGCTCGACAGGACAGAGGAGGCACAGATACGCAGTATTTT.

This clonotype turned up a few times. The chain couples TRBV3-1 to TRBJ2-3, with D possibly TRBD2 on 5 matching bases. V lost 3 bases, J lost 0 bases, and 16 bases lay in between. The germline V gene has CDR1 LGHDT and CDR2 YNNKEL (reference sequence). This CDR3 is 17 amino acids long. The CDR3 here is CASSHWGSEASTDTQYF. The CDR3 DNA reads TGTGCCAGCAGCCATTGGGGTAGCGAGGCTAGCACAGATACGCAGTATTTT.

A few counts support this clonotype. The CDR3 is CASSTTTSGGYEQYF. CDR3 bases: TGTGCCAGCAGTACAACGACTAGCGGGGGCTACGAGCAGTACTTC. The chain joins TRBV6-2 or TRBV6-3 to TRBJ2-7, with 12 bases aligning to TRBD2. V trimming: 5 bases; J trimming: 3 bases; junction bases outside the gene matches: 5. The germline gives CDR1 MNHEY, CDR2 SVGEGT. The CDR3 runs to 15 residues.

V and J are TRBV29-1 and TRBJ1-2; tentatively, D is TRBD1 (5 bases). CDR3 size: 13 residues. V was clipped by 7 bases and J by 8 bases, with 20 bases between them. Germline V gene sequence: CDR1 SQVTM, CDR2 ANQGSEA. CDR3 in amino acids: CSGLTAGLAGYTF. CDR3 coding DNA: TGCAGCGGATTGACAGCTGGGCTGGCAGGCTACACCTTC.

The chain's CDR3 is CASSQVPGWDEQFF. For the CDR3, the DNA is TGTGCCAGCAGCCAAGTTCCGGGTTGGGATGAGCAGTTCTTC. This chain uses TRBV3-1 with TRBJ2-1; D gene ambiguous. V was trimmed by 1 base and J by 8 bases, leaving 12 bases between them. Germline-derived CDR1 and CDR2 are LGHDT and YNNKEL (reference sequence). This CDR3 has 14 amino acids.

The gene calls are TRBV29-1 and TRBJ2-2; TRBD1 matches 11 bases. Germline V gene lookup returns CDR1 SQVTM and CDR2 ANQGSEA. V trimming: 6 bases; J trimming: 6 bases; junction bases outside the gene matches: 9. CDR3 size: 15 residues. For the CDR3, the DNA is TGCAGCGTCGGACAGGGGGCGAGTCGGGCCGGGGAGCTGTTTTTT. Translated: CSVGQGASRAGELFF.

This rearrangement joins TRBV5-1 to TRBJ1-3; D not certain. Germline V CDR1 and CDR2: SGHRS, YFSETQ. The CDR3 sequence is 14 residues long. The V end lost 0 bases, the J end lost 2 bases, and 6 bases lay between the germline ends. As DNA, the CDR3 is TGCGCCAGCAGCTTGGAGGGTACTGGAAACACCATATATTTT. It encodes CASSLEGTGNTIYF. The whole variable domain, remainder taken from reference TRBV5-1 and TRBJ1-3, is KAGVTQTPRYLIKTRGQQVTLSCSPISGHRSVSWYQQTPGQGLQFLFEYFSETQRNKGNFPGRFSGRQFSNSRSEMNVSTLELGDSALYLCASSLEGTGNTIYFGEGSWLTVV.

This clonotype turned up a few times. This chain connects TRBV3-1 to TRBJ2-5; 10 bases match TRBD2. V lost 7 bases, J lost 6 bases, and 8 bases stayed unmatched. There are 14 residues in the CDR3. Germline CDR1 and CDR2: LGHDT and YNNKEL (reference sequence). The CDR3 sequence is CASTRSSGGKTQYF. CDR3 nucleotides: TGTGCCAGCACCCGATCTAGCGGGGGAAAGACCCAGTACTTC.

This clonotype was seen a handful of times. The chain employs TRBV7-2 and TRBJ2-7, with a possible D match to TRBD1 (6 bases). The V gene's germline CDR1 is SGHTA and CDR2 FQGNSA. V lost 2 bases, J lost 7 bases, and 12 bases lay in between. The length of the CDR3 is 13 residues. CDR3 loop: CASSLPGVREQYF. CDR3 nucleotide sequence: TGTGCCAGCAGCTTACCAGGGGTCAGGGAGCAGTACTTC.

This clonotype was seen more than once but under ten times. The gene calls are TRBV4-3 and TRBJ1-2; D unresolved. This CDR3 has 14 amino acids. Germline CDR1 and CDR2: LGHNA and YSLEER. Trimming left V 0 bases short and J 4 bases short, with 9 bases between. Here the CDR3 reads CASSQDGGVYGYTF. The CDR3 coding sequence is TGCGCCAGCAGCCAAGACGGCGGCGTCTATGGCTACACCTTC.

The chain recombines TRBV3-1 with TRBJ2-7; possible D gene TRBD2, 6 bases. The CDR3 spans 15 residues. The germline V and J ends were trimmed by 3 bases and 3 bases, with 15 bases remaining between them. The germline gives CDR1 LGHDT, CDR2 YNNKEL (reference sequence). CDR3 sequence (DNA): TGTGCCAGCAGCCAGTCCTTCGGCGGGAACTACGAGCAGTACGTC. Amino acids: CASSQSFGGNYEQYV.